Listed below are T cell receptor beta chains from one sample, sequenced in a study of preoperative IRX-2 immunotherapy in early breast cancer. Profiled with immunoSEQ multiplex PCR; TCRdb holds only in-frame clones, not every one. This table has more than 30,000 clones, about 90% appearing once. Sample: tumor tissue, taken after IRX-2 immunotherapy. The receptors here all came from a human donor with breast cancer. Both conserved end residues are part of each CDR3. D genes are given only for firm matches. Clone size is stated in some rows and not others, as once, few, many or a class when expanded.

V: TRBV15
J: TRBJ1-5
D: .
size: .
CDR3: CATSSGDNNQPQHF
DNA: TGTGCCACCAGCAGCGGGGACAACAATCAGCCCCAGCATTTT

V: TRBV22-1
J: TRBJ1-3
D: .
size: .
CDR3: CASSSPTGSLHSGNTIYF
DNA: TGTGCCAGCAGTTCCCCAACGGGCTCCCTACACTCTGGAAACACCATATATTTT

V: TRBV6-8
J: TRBJ2-1
D: TRBD2
size: .
CDR3: CASSRTSGLVGGEQFF
DNA: TGTGCCAGCAGCCGAACCTCGGGACTAGTCGGCGGTGAGCAGTTCTTC

V: TRBV5-1
J: TRBJ2-3
D: TRBD1
size: .
CDR3: CASSFGDRTRGDTQYF
DNA: TGCGCCAGCAGCTTTGGGGACAGGACTCGAGGAGATACGCAGTATTTT

V: TRBV19
J: TRBJ1-5
D: .
size: .
CDR3: CASSRETEYSNQPQHF
DNA: TGTGCCAGTAGTAGAGAGACAGAGTATAGCAATCAGCCCCAGCATTTT

V: TRBV6-8
J: TRBJ2-5
D: .
size: .
CDR3: CASEAGTSQETQYF
DNA: TGTGCCAGCGAAGCCGGGACCTCCCAAGAGACCCAGTACTTC

V: TRBV11-3
J: TRBJ1-3
D: .
size: .
CDR3: CASSLGATGNTIYF
DNA: TGTGCCAGCAGCTTAGGGGCGACCGGAAACACCATATATTTT

V: TRBV11-3
J: TRBJ2-1
D: .
size: .
CDR3: CASSFGDRVSYNEQFF
DNA: TGTGCCAGCAGCTTTGGTGACAGAGTATCCTACAATGAGCAGTTCTTC

V: TRBV29-1
J: TRBJ1-1
D: TRBD1
size: .
CDR3: CSVFRQGNTEAFF
DNA: TGCAGCGTGTTTAGACAGGGGAACACTGAAGCTTTCTTT

V: TRBV5-1
J: TRBJ1-6
D: .
size: once
CDR3: CASSLVSELNSPLHF
DNA: TGCGCCAGCAGCTTGGTCTCTGAGCTAAATTCACCCCTCCACTTT

V: TRBV11-3
J: TRBJ2-3
D: TRBD1
size: .
CDR3: CASTRTGVITTDTQYF
DNA: TGTGCCAGCACCCGAACAGGGGTTATTACCACAGATACGCAGTATTTT

V: TRBV11-3
J: TRBJ1-2
D: .
size: .
CDR3: CASSAQMDSNYGYTF
DNA: TGTGCCAGCAGCGCACAGATGGACTCGAACTATGGCTACACCTTC

V: TRBV29-1
J: TRBJ1-3
D: TRBD1
size: .
CDR3: CSVRQGDSGNTIYF
DNA: TGCAGCGTTAGACAGGGGGACTCTGGAAACACCATATATTTT

V: TRBV19
J: TRBJ2-7
D: .
size: .
CDR3: CASSIVGGAYEQYF
DNA: TGTGCCAGTAGTATAGTTGGGGGAGCCTACGAGCAGTACTTC

V: TRBV5-1
J: TRBJ1-4
D: .
size: .
CDR3: CASTRGPEINEKLFF
DNA: TGCGCCAGCACCCGGGGTCCGGAAATCAATGAAAAACTGTTTTTT

V: TRBV11-3
J: TRBJ1-1
D: .
size: .
CDR3: CASSLGRGDTEAFF
DNA: TGTGCCAGCAGCTTAGGCAGGGGAGATACTGAAGCTTTCTTT

V: TRBV30
J: TRBJ1-5
D: TRBD1
size: few
CDR3: CAAGTASNQPQHF
DNA: TGTGCCGCCGGGACAGCTAGCAATCAGCCCCAGCATTTT

V: TRBV28
J: TRBJ2-3
D: TRBD2
size: .
CDR3: CASSFPRNSGGGLTDTQYF
DNA: TGTGCCAGCAGTTTCCCTCGGAATAGCGGGGGGGGCCTAACGGATACGCAGTATTTT

V: TRBV28
J: TRBJ1-1
D: .
size: few
CDR3: CASSLSSRLTEAFF
DNA: TGTGCCAGCAGTTTAAGTAGTCGCCTCACTGAAGCTTTCTTT

V: TRBV19
J: TRBJ1-2
D: .
size: .
CDR3: CASSIIARVNYGYTF
DNA: TGTGCCAGTAGTATAATAGCACGGGTAAACTATGGCTACACCTTC

V: TRBV19
J: TRBJ2-2
D: .
size: .
CDR3: CASSADRNTGELFF
DNA: TGTGCCAGTAGTGCGGACAGGAACACCGGGGAGCTGTTTTTT

V: TRBV6-8
J: TRBJ2-2
D: TRBD1
size: .
CDR3: CAVLTGAPTGELFF
DNA: TGTGCCGTGCTCACAGGGGCACCCACCGGGGAGCTGTTTTTT

V: TRBV7-1
J: TRBJ1-5
D: .
size: .
CDR3: CASSLGQGNQPQHF
DNA: TGTGCCAGCAGCTTAGGTCAGGGCAATCAGCCCCAGCATTTT

V: TRBV6-8
J: TRBJ2-5
D: TRBD2
size: .
CDR3: CASRRLAGVGETQYF
DNA: TGTGCCAGCAGACGACTAGCCGGAGTTGGAGAGACCCAGTACTTC

V: TRBV11-3
J: TRBJ1-1
D: .
size: .
CDR3: CASSYDVGHAEAFF
DNA: TGTGCCAGCAGTTATGACGTGGGGCACGCTGAAGCTTTCTTT

V: TRBV6-8
J: TRBJ2-3
D: TRBD2
size: .
CDR3: CAISPGTSNSDTQYF
DNA: TGTGCCATCAGTCCCGGGACTAGCAACTCAGATACGCAGTATTTT

V: TRBV6-8
J: TRBJ1-4
D: .
size: .
CDR3: CASSETGGFEKLFF
DNA: TGTGCCAGCAGTGAGACCGGGGGCTTTGAAAAACTGTTTTTT

V: TRBV11-3
J: TRBJ2-2
D: TRBD1
size: .
CDR3: CASSSDRVSGELFF
DNA: TGTGCCAGCAGCTCCGACAGGGTGTCCGGGGAGCTGTTTTTT

V: TRBV5-1
J: TRBJ2-2
D: TRBD1
size: .
CDR3: CASSMDRGSVTGELFF
DNA: TGCGCCAGCAGCATGGACAGGGGAAGCGTCACCGGGGAGCTGTTTTTT

V: TRBV6-8
J: TRBJ2-7
D: TRBD1
size: .
CDR3: CAISGQGGYEQYF
DNA: TGTGCCATCAGTGGACAGGGGGGCTACGAGCAGTACTTC

V: TRBV18
J: TRBJ1-1
D: .
size: .
CDR3: CASSPVGGGTEAFF
DNA: TGTGCCAGCTCACCAGTGGGGGGAGGAACTGAAGCTTTCTTT

V: TRBV6-8
J: TRBJ2-2
D: .
size: .
CDR3: CASRSPGRGRTGELFF
DNA: TGTGCCAGCAGATCCCCGGGGAGGGGGAGGACCGGGGAGCTGTTTTTT

V: TRBV12-5
J: TRBJ1-3
D: .
size: .
CDR3: CASRITGASGNTIYF
DNA: TGTGCCAGTCGGATTACCGGGGCCTCTGGAAACACCATATATTTT

V: TRBV7-4
J: TRBJ1-3
D: .
size: .
CDR3: CASSFKVRNTIYF
DNA: TGTGCCAGCAGTTTCAAAGTCAGAAACACCATATATTTT

V: TRBV11-3
J: TRBJ1-3
D: .
size: .
CDR3: CASSLVAARSGNTIYF
DNA: TGTGCCAGCAGCTTGGTTGCAGCGCGCTCTGGAAACACCATATATTTT